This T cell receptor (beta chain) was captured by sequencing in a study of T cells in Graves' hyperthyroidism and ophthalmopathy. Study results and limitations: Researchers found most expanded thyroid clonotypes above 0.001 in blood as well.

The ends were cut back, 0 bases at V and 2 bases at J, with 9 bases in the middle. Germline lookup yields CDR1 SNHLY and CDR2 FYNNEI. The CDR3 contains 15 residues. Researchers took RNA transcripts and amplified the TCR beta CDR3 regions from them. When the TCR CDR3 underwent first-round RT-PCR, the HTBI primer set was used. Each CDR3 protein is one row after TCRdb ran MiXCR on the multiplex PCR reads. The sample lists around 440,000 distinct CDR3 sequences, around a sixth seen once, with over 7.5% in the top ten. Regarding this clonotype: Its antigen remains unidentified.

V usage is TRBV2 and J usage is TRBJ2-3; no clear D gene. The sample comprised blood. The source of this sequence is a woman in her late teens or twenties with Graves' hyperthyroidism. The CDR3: CASSEAGIVTDTQYF. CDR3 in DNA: TGTGCCAGCAGTGAAGCGGGAATAGTCACAGATACGCAGTATTTT. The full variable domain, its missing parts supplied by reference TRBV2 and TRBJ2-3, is EPEVTQTPSHQVTQMGQEVILRCVPISNHLYFYWYRQILGQKVEFLVSFYNNEISEKSEIFDDQFSVERPDGSNFTLKIRSTKLEDSAMYFCASSEAGIVTDTQYFGPGTRLTVL.